This paragraph reports one TCR beta chain. Each donor had about 9.6 milliliters of peripheral blood drawn. Whenever a sample was processed, at least 6.5 million PBMCs were isolated. The data derive from a study of blood T cells in healthy people across ages. Germline V CDR1 and CDR2: MNHNS, SASEGT. The CDR3 is 14 amino acids. Unmatched junction bases numbered 5, after V lost 7 bases and J lost 0 bases. It was with a sample-barcoded 5' primer and a J-beta primer mix that a second PCR of roughly 7 to 12 cycles was run. Via MiXCR, TCRdb re-called the 5' RACE reads, giving one row per CDR3 protein. The top ten hold over 35% of the sample, which has about 640,000 distinct CDR3 sequences, 45% to 65% seen once.

The gene calls are TRBV6-1 and TRBJ2-7; TRBD1 agrees at 8 bases. Sequenced material: blood. The receptor was derived from a man in his 60s in good health. Here the CDR3 reads CASMRTGSSYEQYF. The DNA for the CDR3 is TGTGCCAGCATGAGGACAGGGAGCTCCTACGAGCAGTACTTC.